This entry features one T cell receptor (beta chain) sequence. The antigen is not known. This entry is derived from a study of cytomegalovirus exposure and HLA in healthy donors. Vbeta (60) and Jbeta (13) primers were used in the PCR. Measured with immunoSEQ multiplex PCR; TCRdb has only the in-frame clones, and not every one. The table lists 100,000 to 150,000 clones, with about 1.5% in the top ten. Germline lookup yields CDR1 MGHRA and CDR2 YSYEKL. V was clipped by 8 bases and J by 10 bases; unmatched bases: 19. CDR3 size: 18 residues. General study points: Apparent HLA restriction characterized most CMV-associated TCR beta chains in a later analysis.

The rearrangement joins TRBV4-1 to TRBJ2-1, with TRBD2 matching over 14 bases. The source of this sequence is a woman between 40 and 55 years old in good health and CMV-seropositive. Sample: PBMCs. CDR3 sequence reads: CASRPGPGGTSGSREQFF. The DNA of the CDR3 is TGCGCCAGCCGTCCGGGTCCTGGAGGGACTAGCGGGAGTCGGGAGCAGTTCTTC.